This T cell receptor beta chain emerged from a study of beta chain features in type 1 diabetes. Overall study findings and caveats: A potential PCR bias toward shorter templates would be equal in patient and control samples.

This clone showed up many times. Antigen specificity is unknown. The V end was cut by 5 bases, the J end by 5 bases, with 13 bases between. CDR3 length equals 13 residues. CDR1 and CDR2 from the germline V gene are LNHDA and SQIVND (reference sequence). Reverse transcription of all isolated RNA meant that expressed TCRB transcripts were sequenced. Sequenced by immunoSEQ multiplex PCR; TCRdb stores in-frame clones only, minus some. The sample shows about 220,000 clones, roughly a tenth of them seen only once. V is TRBV19 and J is TRBJ2-7, with D tentatively TRBD1 (6 bases). This clonotype was sampled from a man aged 18-30 years in good health. Sequencing input: central memory CD4+ T cells from blood. CDR3 nucleotides: TGTGCCAGTAGTGTCCTACAGGGCCACGAGCAGTACTTC. Protein product: CASSVLQGHEQYF.